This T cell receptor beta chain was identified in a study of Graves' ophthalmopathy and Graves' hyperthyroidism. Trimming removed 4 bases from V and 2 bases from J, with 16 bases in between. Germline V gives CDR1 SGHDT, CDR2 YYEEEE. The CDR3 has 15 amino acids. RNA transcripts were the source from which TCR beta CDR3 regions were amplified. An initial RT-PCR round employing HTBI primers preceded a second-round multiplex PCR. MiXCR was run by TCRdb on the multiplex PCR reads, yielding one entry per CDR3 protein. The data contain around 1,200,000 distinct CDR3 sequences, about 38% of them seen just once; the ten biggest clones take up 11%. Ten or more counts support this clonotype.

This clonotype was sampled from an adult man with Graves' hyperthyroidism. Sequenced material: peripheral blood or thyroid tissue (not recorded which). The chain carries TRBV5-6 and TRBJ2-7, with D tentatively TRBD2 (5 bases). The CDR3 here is CASSPGRERAYEQYF. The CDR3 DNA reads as TGTGCCAGCAGCCCAGGAAGGGAGCGAGCCTACGAGCAGTACTTC.